This T cell receptor (beta chain) derives from a study of blood T cells in healthy people across ages. The germline CDR1 and CDR2 sequences are SGHTA and FQGNSA. V was clipped by 2 bases and J by 2 bases; unmatched bases: 3. The CDR3 is 15 amino acids. There were at least 5.5 micrograms of total RNA extracted from every sample. Together with a sample-barcoded 5' primer, a J-beta primer mix was included in a second PCR lasting roughly 7 to 11 cycles. TCRdb analysed the 5' RACE reads with MiXCR anew, one entry per CDR3 protein. The repertoire holds fewer than 1 million distinct CDR3 sequences, with under 45% as singletons.

V is TRBV7-2 and J is TRBJ2-1; 7 bases fit TRBD2. The sample taken for sequencing was blood. The TCR sequence derives from a man aged 60 to 69 in good health. Here the CDR3 reads CASSLTRGTYNEQFF. The CDR3 DNA reads as TGTGCCAGCAGCTTAACGCGGGGGACCTACAATGAGCAGTTCTTC. Variable domain in full (rest from reference TRBV7-2 and TRBJ2-1): GAGVSQSPSNKVTEKGKDVELRCDPISGHTALYWYRQSLGQGLEFLIYFQGNSAPDKSGLPSDRFSAERTGGSVSTLTIQRTQQEDSAVYLCASSLTRGTYNEQFFGPGTRLTVL.